Below, 2 T cell receptor beta chains from the same sample are listed, as sequenced in a study of CD8+CD57+ T cells in acquired aplastic anemia. Patients sequenced had flow cytometry evidence of CD8+CD57+ cell expansion. CDR3 and TCR beta VDJ profiling relied on genomic DNA as the template. Each CDR3 protein gets one entry after TCRdb re-called the reads with MiXCR. The table has around 130,000 distinct CDR3 sequences, approximately 50% seen once. Sequenced material: sorted CD4+, CD8+, or CD8+CD57+ T cells (not recorded which) from PBMCs. These receptors all stem from a human donor with aplastic anemia.

This chain connects TRBV15 to TRBJ2-5; D is unclear. V was pared by 2 bases and J by 0 bases, with 19 bases between. Germline CDR1 reads LNHNV; CDR2 reads YYDKDF (reference sequence). CDR3 length: 18 residues. In DNA form, the CDR3 reads TGTGCCACCAGCAGAACACCCCCGGGTCCGTCAGACCAAGAGACCCAGTACTTC. Translated: CATSRTPPGPSDQETQYF.

The chain employs TRBV25-1 and TRBJ2-1; D call uncertain. The DNA end is more similar to TRBJ2-7, so the J call may be wrong. The CDR3 is 13 amino acids. Germline loops: CDR1 MGHDK, CDR2 SYGVNS. The CDR3 spells CASSDISRYEQYF. The DNA for the CDR3 is TGTGCCAGCAGTGACATTAGCCGATACGAGCAGTACTTC.